This T cell receptor beta chain was observed in a study of identical twins. Study-level points and caveats: The models systematically underestimated how much out-of-frame TCR alpha was shared in monozygotic twins.

Donors were all healthy Caucasians. CDR1 and CDR2 (germline): LGHNA, YNFKEQ. The CDR3 covers 13 residues. V shed 0 bases, J shed 8 bases, and the junction held 3 bases outside the gene matches. Comments on this clonotype: What it recognizes is unknown.

Unique molecular identifiers were present on cDNA, and template switching added a universal primer site. TCRdb reprocessed the 5' RACE reads with MiXCR, giving one entry per CDR3 protein. Of a few hundred thousand distinct CDR3 sequences in the sample, over 9.5% are singletons; the top ten hold 3.5% to 5%. This sample also appeared in a second study, on yellow fever vaccine responses in identical twins.

The TCR originated in a young woman in good health. The rearrangement links TRBV4-2 to TRBJ1-2, with TRBD1 identical over 7 bases. The specimen sequenced was memory (CD45RO+) T cells sorted from blood. The CDR3 bases are TGTGCCAGCAGCCAAGACCAGGGGGGAGGCTACACCTTC. Translation: CASSQDQGGGYTF.